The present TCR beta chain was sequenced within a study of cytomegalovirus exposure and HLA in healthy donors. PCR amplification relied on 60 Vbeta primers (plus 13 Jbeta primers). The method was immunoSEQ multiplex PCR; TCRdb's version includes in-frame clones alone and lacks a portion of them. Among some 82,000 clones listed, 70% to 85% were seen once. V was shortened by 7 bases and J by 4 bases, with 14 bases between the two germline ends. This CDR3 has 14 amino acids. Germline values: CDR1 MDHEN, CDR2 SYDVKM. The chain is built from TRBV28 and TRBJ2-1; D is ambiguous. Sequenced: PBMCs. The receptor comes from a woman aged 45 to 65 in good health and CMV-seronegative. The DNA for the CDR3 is TGTGCCAGCACCACCCTCGAGTCGTACAATGAGCAGTTCTTC. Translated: CASTTLESYNEQFF.